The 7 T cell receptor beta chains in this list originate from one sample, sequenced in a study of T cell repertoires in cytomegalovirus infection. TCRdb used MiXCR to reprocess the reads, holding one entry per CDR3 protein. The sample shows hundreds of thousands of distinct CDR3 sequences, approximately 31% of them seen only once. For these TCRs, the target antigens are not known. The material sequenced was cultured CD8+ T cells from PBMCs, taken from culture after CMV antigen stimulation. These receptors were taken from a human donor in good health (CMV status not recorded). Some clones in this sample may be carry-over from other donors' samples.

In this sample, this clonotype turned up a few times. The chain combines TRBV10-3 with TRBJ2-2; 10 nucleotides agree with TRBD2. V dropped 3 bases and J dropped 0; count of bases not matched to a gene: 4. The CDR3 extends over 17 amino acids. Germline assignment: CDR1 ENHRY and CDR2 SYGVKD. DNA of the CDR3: TGTGCCATCAGTGATATAGCGGGGGGATCGAACACCGGGGAGCTGTTTTTT. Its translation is CAISDIAGGSNTGELFF.

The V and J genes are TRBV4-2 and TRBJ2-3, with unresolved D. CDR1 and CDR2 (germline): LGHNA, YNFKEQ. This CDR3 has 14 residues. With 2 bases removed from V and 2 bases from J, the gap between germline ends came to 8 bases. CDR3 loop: CASSQQVSTDTQYF. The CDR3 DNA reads TGTGCCAGCAGCCAACAGGTTTCCACAGATACGCAGTATTTT.

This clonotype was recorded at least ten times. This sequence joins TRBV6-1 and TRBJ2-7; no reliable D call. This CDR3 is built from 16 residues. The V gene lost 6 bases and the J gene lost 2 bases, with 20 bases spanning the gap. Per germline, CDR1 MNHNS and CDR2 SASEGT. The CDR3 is CASRPRDRGYTYEQYF. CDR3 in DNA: TGTGCCAGCAGACCACGAGACCGAGGTTATACCTACGAGCAGTACTTC.

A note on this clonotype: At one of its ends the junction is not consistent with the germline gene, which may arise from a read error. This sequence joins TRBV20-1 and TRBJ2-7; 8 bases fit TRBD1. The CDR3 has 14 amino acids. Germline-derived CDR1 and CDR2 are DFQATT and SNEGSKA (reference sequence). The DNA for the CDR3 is TGCAGTACTAGAGAAGACAGGGGCACCTACGAGCAGTACTTC. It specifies CSTREDRGTYEQYF.

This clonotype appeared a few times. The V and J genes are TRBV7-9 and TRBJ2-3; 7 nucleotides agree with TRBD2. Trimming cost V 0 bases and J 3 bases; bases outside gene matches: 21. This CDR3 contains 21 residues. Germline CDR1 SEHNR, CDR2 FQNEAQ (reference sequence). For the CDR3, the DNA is TGTGCCAGCAGCTTAGCGTACCTCCTAGCGGAGGATAAACGAGAAACAGATACGCAGTATTTT. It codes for CASSLAYLLAEDKRETDTQYF.

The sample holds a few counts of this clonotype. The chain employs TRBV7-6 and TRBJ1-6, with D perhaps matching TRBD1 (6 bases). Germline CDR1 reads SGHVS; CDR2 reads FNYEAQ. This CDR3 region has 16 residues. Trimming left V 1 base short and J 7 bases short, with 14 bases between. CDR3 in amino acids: CASSLVETGANSPLHF. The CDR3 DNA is TGTGCCAGCAGCTTAGTGGAGACGGGGGCGAATTCACCCCTCCACTTT.

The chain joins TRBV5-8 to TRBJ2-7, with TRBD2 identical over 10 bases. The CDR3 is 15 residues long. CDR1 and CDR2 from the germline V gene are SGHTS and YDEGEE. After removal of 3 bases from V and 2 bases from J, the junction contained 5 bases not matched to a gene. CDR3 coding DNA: TGTGCCAGCAGCTCCTTAGCGGGGGGACCCTACGAGCAGTACTTC. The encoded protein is CASSSLAGGPYEQYF.